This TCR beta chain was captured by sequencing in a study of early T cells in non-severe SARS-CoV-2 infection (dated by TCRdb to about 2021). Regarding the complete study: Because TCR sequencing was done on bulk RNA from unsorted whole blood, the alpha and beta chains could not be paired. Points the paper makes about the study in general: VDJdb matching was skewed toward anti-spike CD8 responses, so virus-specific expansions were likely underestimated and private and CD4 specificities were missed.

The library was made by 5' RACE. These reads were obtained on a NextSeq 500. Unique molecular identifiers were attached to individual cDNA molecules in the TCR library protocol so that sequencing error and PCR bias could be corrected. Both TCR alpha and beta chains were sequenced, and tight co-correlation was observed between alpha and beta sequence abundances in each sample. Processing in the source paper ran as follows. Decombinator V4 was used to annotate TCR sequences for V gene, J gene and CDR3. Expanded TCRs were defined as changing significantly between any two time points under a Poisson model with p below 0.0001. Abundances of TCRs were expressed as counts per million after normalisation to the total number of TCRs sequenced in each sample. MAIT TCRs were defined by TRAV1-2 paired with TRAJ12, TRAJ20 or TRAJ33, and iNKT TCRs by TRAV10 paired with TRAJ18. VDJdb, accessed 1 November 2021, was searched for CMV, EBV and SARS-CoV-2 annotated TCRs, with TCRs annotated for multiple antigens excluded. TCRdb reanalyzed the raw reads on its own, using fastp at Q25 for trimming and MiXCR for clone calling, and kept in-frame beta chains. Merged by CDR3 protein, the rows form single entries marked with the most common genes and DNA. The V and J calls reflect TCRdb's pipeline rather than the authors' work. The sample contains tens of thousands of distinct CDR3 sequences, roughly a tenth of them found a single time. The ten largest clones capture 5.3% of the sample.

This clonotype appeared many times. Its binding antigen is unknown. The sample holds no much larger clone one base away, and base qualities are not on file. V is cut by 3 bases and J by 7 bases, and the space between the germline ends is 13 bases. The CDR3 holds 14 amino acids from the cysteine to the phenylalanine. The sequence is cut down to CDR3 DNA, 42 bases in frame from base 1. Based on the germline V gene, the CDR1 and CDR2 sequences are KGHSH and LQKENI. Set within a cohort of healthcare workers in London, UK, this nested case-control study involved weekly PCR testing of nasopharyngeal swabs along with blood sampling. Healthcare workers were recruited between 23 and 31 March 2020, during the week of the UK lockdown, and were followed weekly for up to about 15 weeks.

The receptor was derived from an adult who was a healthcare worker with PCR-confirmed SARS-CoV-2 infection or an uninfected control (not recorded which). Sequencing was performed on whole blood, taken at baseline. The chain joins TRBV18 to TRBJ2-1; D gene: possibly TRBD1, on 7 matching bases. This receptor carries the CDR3 CASSPSEGANEQFF. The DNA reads TGTGCCAGCTCACCTTCGGAGGGGGCGAATGAGCAGTTCTTC. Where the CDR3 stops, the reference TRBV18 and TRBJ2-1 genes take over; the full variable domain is NAGVMQNPRHLVRRRGQEARLRCSPMKGHSHVYWYRQLPEEGLKFMVYLQKENIIDESGMPKERFSAEFPKEGPSILRIQQVVRGDSAAYFCASSPSEGANEQFFGPGTRLTVL.